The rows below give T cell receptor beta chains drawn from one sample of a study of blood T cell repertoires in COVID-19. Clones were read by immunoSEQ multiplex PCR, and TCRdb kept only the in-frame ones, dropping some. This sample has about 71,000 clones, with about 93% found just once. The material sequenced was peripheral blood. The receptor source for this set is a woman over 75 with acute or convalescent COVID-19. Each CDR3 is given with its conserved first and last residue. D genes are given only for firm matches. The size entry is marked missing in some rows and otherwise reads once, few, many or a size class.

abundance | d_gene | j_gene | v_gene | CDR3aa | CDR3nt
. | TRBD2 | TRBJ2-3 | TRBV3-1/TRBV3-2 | CASSQGLAGADTQYF | TGTGCCAGCAGCCAAGGGCTAGCGGGAGCAGATACGCAGTATTTT
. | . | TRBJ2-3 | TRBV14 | CASSQMGSTDTQYF | TGTGCCAGCAGCCAAATGGGCAGCACAGATACGCAGTATTTT
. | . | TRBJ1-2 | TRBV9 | CASSVDGRPLYGYTF | TGTGCCAGCAGCGTAGACGGCAGGCCCCTCTATGGCTACACCTTC
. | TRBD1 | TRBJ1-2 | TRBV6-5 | CASSRGTGNGYTF | TGTGCCAGCAGTAGGGGGACAGGGAACGGCTACACCTTC
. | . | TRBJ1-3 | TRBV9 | CASSVGQTSGNTIYF | TGTGCCAGCAGCGTAGGACAGACCTCTGGAAACACCATATATTTT
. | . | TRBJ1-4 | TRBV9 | CASSVEATTNEKLFF | TGTGCCAGCAGCGTAGAAGCCACAACTAATGAAAAACTGTTTTTT
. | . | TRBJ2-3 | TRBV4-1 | CASSQGETRGSDTQYF | TGCGCCAGCAGCCAAGGGGAAACTAGAGGCTCAGATACGCAGTATTTT
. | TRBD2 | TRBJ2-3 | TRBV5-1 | CASKTWTSTTDTQYF | TGCGCCAGCAAAACATGGACTAGCACTACAGATACGCAGTATTTT
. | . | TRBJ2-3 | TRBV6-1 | CASSASASLVVGTDTQYF | TGTGCCAGCAGTGCTTCAGCGAGTTTGGTGGTTGGCACAGATACGCAGTATTTT
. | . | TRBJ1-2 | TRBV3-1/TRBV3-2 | CASSQGAGGGYTF | TGTGCCAGCAGCCAAGGAGCTGGGGGGGGCTACACCTTC
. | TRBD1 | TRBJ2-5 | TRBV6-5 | CASSYSRGMKETQYF | TGTGCCAGCAGTTACTCCAGGGGGATGAAAGAGACCCAGTACTTC
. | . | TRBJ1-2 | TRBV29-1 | CSVRQARYGYTF | TGCAGCGTCCGACAGGCCCGCTATGGCTACACCTTC
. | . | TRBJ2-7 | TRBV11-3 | CASSLMGQHYEQYF | TGTGCCAGCAGCCTAATGGGGCAGCACTACGAGCAGTACTTC
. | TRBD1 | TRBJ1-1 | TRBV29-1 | CSARTGTNTEAFF | TGCAGCGCTAGGACAGGTACGAACACTGAAGCTTTCTTT
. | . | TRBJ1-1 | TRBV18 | CASSVTALNTEAFF | TGTGCCAGCTCAGTGACAGCTCTGAACACTGAAGCTTTCTTT
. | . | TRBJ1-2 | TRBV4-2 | CASSQDMQGPHPTSWGYTF | TGTGCCAGCAGCCAAGATATGCAGGGTCCGCACCCCACTAGCTGGGGCTACACCTTC
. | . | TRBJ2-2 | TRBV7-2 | CASSLSTTGNTGELFF | TGTGCCAGCAGCCTCTCCACGACAGGGAACACCGGGGAGCTGTTTTTT
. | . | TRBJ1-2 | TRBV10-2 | CASSEWAANYGYTF | TGCGCCAGCAGTGAGTGGGCAGCTAACTATGGCTACACCTTC
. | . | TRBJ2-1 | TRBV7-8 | CASSLRSSTWGDEQFF | TGTGCCAGCAGCTTAAGATCGTCGACCTGGGGGGATGAGCAGTTCTTC
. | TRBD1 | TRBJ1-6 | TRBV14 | CASSQDQGVNSPLHF | TGTGCCAGCAGCCAAGATCAGGGGGTAAATTCACCCCTCCACTTT
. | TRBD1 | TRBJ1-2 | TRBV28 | CASSPGQGALANYGYTF | TGTGCCAGCAGTCCGGGACAGGGGGCTTTGGCTAACTATGGCTACACCTTC
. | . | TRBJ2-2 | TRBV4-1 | CASSQGDRRTGELFF | TGCGCCAGCAGCCAAGGTGACAGGCGCACCGGGGAGCTGTTTTTT
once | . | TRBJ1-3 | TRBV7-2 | CASSLYSSGNTIYF | TGTGCCAGCAGCTTATATAGCTCTGGAAACACCATATATTTT
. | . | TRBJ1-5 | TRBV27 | CASSFSGDNQPQHF | TGTGCCAGCAGTTTTTCGGGGGATAATCAGCCCCAGCATTTT
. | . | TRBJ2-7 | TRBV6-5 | CATQGGYEQYF | TGTGCCACTCAGGGGGGTTACGAGCAGTACTTC
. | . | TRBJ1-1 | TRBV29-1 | CSAHTDRLNTEAFF | TGCAGCGCCCACACCGACAGGCTGAACACTGAAGCTTTCTTT
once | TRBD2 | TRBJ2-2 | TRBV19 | CASSMGLAGVTGELFF | TGTGCCAGTAGTATGGGTCTAGCGGGAGTGACCGGGGAGCTGTTTTTT
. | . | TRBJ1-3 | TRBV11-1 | CASSLRGVSGNTIYF | TGTGCCAGCAGCCTACGCGGGGTCTCTGGAAACACCATATATTTT
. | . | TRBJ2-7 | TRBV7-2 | CASSFEVITYEQYF | TGTGCCAGCAGCTTCGAGGTAATCACCTACGAGCAGTACTTC
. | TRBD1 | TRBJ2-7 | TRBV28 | CASSKTGTGKSYEQYF | TGTGCCAGCAGCAAAACCGGGACAGGGAAATCCTACGAGCAGTACTTC
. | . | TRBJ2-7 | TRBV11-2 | CASSLQINSYEQYF | TGTGCCAGCAGCTTACAGATAAACTCCTACGAGCAGTACTTC
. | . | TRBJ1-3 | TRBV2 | CASSSSSSGNTIYF | TGTGCCAGCAGTTCATCGAGCTCTGGAAACACCATATATTTT
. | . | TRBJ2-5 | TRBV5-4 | CASSVLVGGFQETQYF | TGTGCCAGCAGCGTTCTAGTGGGAGGCTTCCAAGAGACCCAGTACTTC
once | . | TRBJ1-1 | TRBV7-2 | CASSLQGGRNTEAFF | TGTGCCAGCAGCTTACAGGGAGGGAGGAACACTGAAGCTTTCTTT
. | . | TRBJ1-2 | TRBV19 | CASSIDDRSSYGYTF | TGTGCCAGTAGTATAGATGATCGGAGCTCCTATGGCTACACCTTC
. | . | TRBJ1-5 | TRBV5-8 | CASSWQGGSQPQHF | TGTGCCAGCAGCTGGCAGGGAGGGAGTCAGCCCCAGCATTTT
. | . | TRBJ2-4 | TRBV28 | CASSFDPSDSFTKNIQYF | TGTGCCAGCAGTTTTGACCCTTCGGACAGTTTTACCAAAAACATTCAGTACTTC
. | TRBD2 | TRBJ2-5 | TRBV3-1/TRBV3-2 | CASSQHSSGKGETQYF | TGTGCCAGCAGCCAACATTCTAGCGGCAAGGGGGAGACCCAGTACTTC
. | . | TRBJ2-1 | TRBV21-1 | CASSELAGIYNEQFF | TGTGCCAGCAGCGAACTAGCGGGAATCTACAATGAGCAGTTCTTC
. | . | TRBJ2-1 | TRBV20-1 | CSARRGGQGFF | TGCAGTGCTAGGCGGGGAGGTCAAGGGTTCTTC
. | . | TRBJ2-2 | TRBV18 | CASSPPMSTGELFF | TGTGCCAGCTCACCACCAATGAGCACCGGGGAGCTGTTTTTT
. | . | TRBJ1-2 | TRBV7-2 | CASSIRSGYTF | TGTGCCAGCAGCATACGGAGTGGCTACACCTTC
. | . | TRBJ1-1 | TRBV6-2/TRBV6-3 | CASSYSRQLEAFF | TGTGCCAGCAGTTACTCACGACAGCTTGAAGCTTTCTTT
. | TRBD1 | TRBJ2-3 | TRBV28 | CASSPRGQGSDTQYF | TGTGCCAGCAGCCCCCGGGGACAGGGGTCGGATACGCAGTATTTT
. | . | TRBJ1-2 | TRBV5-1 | CASSLLGGESYGYTF | TGCGCCAGCAGCTTGCTCGGCGGTGAATCCTATGGCTACACCTTC
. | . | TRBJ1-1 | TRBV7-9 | CASSFRQRTEAFF | TGTGCCAGCAGCTTTCGGCAGCGCACTGAAGCTTTCTTT
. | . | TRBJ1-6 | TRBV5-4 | CASSGGQSYNSPLHF | TGTGCCAGCAGCGGTGGACAGTCCTATAATTCACCCCTCCACTTT